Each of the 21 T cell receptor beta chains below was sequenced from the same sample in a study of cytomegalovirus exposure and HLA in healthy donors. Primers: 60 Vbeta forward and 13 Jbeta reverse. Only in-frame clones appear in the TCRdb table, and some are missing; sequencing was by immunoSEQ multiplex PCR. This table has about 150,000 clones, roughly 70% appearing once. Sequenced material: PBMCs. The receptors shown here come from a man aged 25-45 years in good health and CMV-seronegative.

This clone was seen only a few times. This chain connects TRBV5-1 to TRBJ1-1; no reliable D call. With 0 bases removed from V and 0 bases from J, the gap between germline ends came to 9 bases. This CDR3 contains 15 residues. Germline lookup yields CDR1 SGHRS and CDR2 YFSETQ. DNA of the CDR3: TGCGCCAGCAGCTTGGTGGCAGGCTTGAACACTGAAGCTTTCTTT. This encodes CASSLVAGLNTEAFF.

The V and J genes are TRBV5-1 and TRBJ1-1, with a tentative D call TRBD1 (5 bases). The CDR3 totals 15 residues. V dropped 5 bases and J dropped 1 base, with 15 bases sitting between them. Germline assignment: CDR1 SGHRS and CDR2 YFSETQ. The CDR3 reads CASSRVLGGNTEAFF. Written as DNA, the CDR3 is TGCGCCAGCAGTCGCGTGCTGGGGGGGAACACTGAAGCTTTCTTT.

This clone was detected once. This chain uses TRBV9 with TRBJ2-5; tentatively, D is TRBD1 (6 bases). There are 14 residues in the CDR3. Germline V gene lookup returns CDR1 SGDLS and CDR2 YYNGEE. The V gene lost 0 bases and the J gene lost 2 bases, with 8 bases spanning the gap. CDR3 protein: CASSVVGQQETQYF. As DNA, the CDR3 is TGTGCCAGCAGCGTAGTAGGACAGCAAGAGACCCAGTACTTC.

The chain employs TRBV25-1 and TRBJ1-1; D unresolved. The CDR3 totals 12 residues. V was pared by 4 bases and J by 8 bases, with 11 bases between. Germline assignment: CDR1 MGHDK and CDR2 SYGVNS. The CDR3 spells CASSVGQTEAFF. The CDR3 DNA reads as TGTGCCAGCAGTGTTGGGCAAACCGAAGCTTTCTTT.

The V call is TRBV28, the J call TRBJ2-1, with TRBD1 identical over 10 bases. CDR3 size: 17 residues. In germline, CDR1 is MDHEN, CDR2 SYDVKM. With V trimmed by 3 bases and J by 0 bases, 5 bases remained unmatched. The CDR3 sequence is CASSFPGQGSSYNEQFF. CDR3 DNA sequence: TGTGCCAGCAGTTTCCCGGGACAGGGGAGCTCCTACAATGAGCAGTTCTTC.

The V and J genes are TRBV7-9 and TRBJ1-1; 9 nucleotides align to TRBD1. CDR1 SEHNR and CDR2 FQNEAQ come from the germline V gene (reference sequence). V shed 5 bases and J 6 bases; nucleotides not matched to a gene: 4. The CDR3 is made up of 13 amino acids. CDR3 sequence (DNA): TGTGCCAGCAGCCTTGGGACAGGGTCTGAAGCTTTCTTT. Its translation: CASSLGTGSEAFF.

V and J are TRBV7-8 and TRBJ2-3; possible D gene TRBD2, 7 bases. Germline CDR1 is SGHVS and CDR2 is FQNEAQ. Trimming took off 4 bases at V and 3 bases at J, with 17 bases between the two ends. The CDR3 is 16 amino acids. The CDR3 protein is CASSYQPGGGTDTQYF. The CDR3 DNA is TGTGCCAGCAGCTACCAACCGGGGGGCGGGACAGATACGCAGTATTTT.

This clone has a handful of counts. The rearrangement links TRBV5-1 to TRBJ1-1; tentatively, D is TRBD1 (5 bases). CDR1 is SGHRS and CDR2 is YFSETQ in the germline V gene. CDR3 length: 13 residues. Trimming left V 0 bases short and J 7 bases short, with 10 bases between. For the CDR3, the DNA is TGCGCCAGCAGCTTGGCCAGGGTGGATGAAGCTTTCTTT. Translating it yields CASSLARVDEAFF.

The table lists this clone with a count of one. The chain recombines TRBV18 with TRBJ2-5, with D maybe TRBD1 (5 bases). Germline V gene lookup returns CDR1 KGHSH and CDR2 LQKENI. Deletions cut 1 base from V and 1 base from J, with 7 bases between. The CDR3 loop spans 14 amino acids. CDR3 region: CASSPLGVQETQYF. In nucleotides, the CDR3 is TGTGCCAGCTCACCACTAGGGGTCCAAGAGACCCAGTACTTC.

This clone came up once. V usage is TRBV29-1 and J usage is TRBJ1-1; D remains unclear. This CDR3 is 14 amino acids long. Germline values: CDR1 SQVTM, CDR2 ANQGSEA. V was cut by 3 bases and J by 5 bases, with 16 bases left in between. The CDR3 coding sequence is TGCAGCGTTGAGTGGGATAGGGCGGGTACTGAAGCTTTCTTT. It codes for CSVEWDRAGTEAFF.

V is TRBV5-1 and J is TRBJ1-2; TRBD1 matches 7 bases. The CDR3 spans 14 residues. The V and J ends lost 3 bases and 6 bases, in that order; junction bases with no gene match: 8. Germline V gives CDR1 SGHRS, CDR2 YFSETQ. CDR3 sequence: CASSSYDREDGYTF. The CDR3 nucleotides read TGCGCCAGCAGCTCATACGACAGGGAGGATGGCTACACCTTC.

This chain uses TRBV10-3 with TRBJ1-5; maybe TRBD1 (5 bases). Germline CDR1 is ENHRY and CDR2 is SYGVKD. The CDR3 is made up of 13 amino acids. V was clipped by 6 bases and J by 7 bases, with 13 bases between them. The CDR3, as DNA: TGTGCCATCAGCGGGACTCCAGACCAGCCCCAGCATTTT. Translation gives CAISGTPDQPQHF.

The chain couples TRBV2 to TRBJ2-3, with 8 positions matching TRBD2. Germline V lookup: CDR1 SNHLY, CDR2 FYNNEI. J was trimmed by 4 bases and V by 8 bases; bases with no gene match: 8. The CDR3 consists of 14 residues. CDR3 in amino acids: CASHVGGAADTQYF. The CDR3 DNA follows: TGTGCCAGCCACGTCGGGGGGGCGGCAGATACGCAGTATTTT.

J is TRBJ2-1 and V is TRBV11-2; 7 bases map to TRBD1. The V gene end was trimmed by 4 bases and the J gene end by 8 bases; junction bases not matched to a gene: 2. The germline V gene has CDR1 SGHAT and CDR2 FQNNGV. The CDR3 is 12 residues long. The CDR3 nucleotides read TGTGCCAGCAGCTCTACAGGGGATGAGCAGTTCTTC. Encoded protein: CASSSTGDEQFF.

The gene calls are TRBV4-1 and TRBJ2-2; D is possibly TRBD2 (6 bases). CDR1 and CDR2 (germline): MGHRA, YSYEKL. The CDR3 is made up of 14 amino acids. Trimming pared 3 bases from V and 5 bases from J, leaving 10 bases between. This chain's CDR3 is CASSHPRGTGELFF. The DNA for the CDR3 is TGCGCCAGCAGCCATCCCCGGGGGACCGGGGAGCTGTTTTTT.

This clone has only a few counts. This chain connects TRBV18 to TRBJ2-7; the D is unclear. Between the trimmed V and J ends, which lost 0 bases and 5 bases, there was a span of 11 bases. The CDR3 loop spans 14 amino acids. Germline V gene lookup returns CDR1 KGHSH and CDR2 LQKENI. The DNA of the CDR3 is TGTGCCAGCTCACCACCGAATGAGCAGGACGAGCAGTACTTC. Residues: CASSPPNEQDEQYF. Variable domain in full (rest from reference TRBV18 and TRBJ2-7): NAGVMQNPRHLVRRRGQEARLRCSPMKGHSHVYWYRQLPEEGLKFMVYLQKENIIDESGMPKERFSAEFPKEGPSILRIQQVVRGDSAAYFCASSPPNEQDEQYFGPGTRLTVT.

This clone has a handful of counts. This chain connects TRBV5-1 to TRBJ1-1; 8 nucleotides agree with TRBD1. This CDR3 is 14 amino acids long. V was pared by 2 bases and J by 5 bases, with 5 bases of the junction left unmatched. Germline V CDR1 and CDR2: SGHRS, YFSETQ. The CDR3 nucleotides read TGCGCCAGCAGCTTAGGACAGGGACGGACTGAAGCTTTCTTT. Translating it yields CASSLGQGRTEAFF.

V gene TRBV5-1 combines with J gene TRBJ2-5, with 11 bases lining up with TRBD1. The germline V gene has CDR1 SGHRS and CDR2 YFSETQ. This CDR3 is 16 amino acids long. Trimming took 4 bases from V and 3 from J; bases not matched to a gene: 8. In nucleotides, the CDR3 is TGCGCCAGCAGCATAAGGACAGGGGGCGCAGAAGAGACCCAGTACTTC. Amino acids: CASSIRTGGAEETQYF.

Here the CDR3 reads CASSVEQGYSGNTIYF. Here the CDR3 DNA reads TGTGCCAGCAGCGTAGAACAGGGCTACTCTGGAAACACCATATATTTT. The chain combines TRBV9 with TRBJ1-3; D may be TRBD1 (6 bases). With 0 bases removed from V and 0 bases from J, the gap between germline ends came to 10 bases. Germline CDR1 SGDLS, CDR2 YYNGEE. This CDR3 is 16 amino acids long.

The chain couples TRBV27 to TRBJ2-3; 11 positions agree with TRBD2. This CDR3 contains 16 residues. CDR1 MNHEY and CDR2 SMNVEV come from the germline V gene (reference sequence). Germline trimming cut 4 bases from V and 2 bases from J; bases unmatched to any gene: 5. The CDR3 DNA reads TGTGCCAGCAGTTCTAGCGGGGGGATTTCCACAGATACGCAGTATTTT. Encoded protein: CASSSSGGISTDTQYF.

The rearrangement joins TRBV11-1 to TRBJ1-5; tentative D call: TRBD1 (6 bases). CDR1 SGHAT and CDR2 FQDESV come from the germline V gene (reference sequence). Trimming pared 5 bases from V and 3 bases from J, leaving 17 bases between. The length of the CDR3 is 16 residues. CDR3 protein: CASSPDRLRNNQPQHF. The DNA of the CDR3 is TGTGCCAGCAGCCCTGACAGGTTACGCAACAATCAGCCCCAGCATTTT. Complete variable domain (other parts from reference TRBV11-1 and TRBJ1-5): EAEVAQSPRYKITEKSQAVAFWCDPISGHATLYWYRQILGQGPELLVQFQDESVVDDSQLPKDRFSAERLKGVDSTLKIQPAELGDSAMYLCASSPDRLRNNQPQHFGDGTRLSIL.